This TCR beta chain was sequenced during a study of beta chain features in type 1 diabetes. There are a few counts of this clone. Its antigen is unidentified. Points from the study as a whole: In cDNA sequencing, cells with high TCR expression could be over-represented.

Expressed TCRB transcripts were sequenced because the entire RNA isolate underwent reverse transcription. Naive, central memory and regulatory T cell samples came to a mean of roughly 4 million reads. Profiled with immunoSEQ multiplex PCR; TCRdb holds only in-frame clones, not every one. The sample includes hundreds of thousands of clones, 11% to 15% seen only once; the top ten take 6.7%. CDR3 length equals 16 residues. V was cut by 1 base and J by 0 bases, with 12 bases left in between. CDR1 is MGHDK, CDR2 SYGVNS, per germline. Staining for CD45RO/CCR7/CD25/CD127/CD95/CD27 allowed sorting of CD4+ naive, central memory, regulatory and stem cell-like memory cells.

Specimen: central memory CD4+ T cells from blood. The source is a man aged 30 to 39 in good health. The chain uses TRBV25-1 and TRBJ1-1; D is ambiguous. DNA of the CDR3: TGTGCCAGCAGTGAATTTAGATTGGGAATGAACACTGAAGCTTTCTTT. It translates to CASSEFRLGMNTEAFF.